Included here is one TCR beta chain sequence, with context. In its sample, this clonotype was seen a few times. Its antigen is still unknown. No base-level quality is on record; no much larger clone is a single base apart. Ficoll-Paque density gradient centrifugation was the method used to isolate PBMCs. The data originate from a study of T-cell memory formation after mild COVID-19 (dated by TCRdb to the early 2020s). The study in broad terms: TCR sequence clusters from the two donors were found to be largely donor specific. In a couple of donors, T-cell clones that expanded and contracted after mild COVID-19 were followed by sequencing TCRalpha and TCRbeta repertoires longitudinally. The cohort was made up of two young adult volunteers, one female and one male, who were previously healthy. What the authors observed across the whole study: Contracting CD4+ clones appeared mostly in the CM and EM memory subsets, whereas CD8+ clones were enriched in EMRA. Some responding clones were detected in pre-infection memory, which suggested that pre-existing cross-reactive memory T cells had joined the SARS-CoV-2 response. The second-wave clones that peaked on day 37 were not confirmed to be SARS-CoV-2 specific. Clones contracting from day 15 to 85 had balanced CD4/CD8 phenotypes, while a second wave expanding from day 15 to 37 was biased towards CD4+. The study covered only two mild cases, and larger cohorts including severe cases with pre-infection samples were considered necessary.

The germline V gene specifies MNHEY as CDR1 and SVGEGT as CDR2. V is reduced by 7 bases and J by 7 bases, leaving a spacing of 19 bases between them. Spanning cysteine to phenylalanine, the CDR3 consists of 15 amino acids. The entry retains the CDR3 DNA only, 45 bases that are in frame from base 1. TCRdb lists the instrument as Illumina NovaSeq 6000. Using 5'RACE with constant-segment primers, TCRalpha and TCRbeta cDNA libraries were constructed, with sample barcodes and unique molecular identifiers added in the process. Trizol reagent was used to extract RNA from every sample. The libraries were amplified in two PCR steps, and the second step added a second sample barcode and Illumina TruSeq adapters. Sequencing of libraries was performed on an Illumina NovaSeq with 2 x 150 bp paired-end reads. The paper's data handling went like this. With migec v1.2.7, reads were demultiplexed and then collapsed into UMI-guided consensus sequences. Using mixcr v2.1.11, the UMI consensuses were aligned to TRA and TRB V and J templates and assembled into clonotypes. Clonotypes were classified as expanded or contracted when called significant by both edgeR and NoisET, with noise models trained on biological replicates. For edgeR calls, the thresholds were a false discovery rate-adjusted p below 0.01 and a log2 fold-change of 1. PCA with hierarchical clustering of max-normalized trajectories of the 1000 most abundant clonotypes was used as exploratory dynamics analysis. Separately sequenced CD4+ and CD8+ repertoires were used to assign the CD4 or CD8 phenotype of responding clones. The public sequencing data were trimmed at Q25 with fastp and processed into clonotypes with MiXCR by TCRdb, which kept only in-frame beta chains. Every entry covers one CDR3 protein and lists the most common genes and DNA from its rows. These V and J calls originate from TCRdb's pipeline instead of the authors' own analysis. Counted in this sample were roughly 150,000 distinct CDR3 sequences; about 15% of them appeared once. 13% to 15% of the sample goes to the ten largest clones.

Sequencing input: PBMCs or a T cell subset sorted from them (not recorded which). The V and J genes are TRBV6-2 or TRBV6-3 and TRBJ2-2; no D gene call is confident. The source of this sequence is an adult woman who had mild COVID-19 (a few samples of this study predate the infection). The sample titles of this study are shuffled in the database, so cell type and time point are left out; the donor was told from shared clones. The nucleotides are TGTGCCAGCAACCATGAAACGTTGATGTTCGGGGAGCTGTTTTTT. It specifies CASNHETLMFGELFF.